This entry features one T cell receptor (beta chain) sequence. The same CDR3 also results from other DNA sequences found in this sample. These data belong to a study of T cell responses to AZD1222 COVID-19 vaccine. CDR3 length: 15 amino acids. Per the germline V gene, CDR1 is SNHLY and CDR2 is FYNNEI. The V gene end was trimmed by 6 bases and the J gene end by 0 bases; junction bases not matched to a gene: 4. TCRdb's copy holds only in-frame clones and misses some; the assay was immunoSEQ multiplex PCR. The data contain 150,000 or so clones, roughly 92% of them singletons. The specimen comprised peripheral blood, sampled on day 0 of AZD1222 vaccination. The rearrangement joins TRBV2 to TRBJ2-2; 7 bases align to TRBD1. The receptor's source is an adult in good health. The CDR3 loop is CASSRQGPNTGELFF. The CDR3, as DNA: TGTGCCAGCAGCCGACAGGGACCGAACACCGGGGAGCTGTTTTTT.